Listed below are T cell receptor beta chains from one sample, sequenced in a study of blood T cell repertoires in COVID-19. Using immunoSEQ multiplex PCR, the repertoire was profiled, and TCRdb retains in-frame clones only, with some absent. The sample records approximately 210,000 clones, over 80% being singletons. The sequenced material came from peripheral blood. Every receptor here comes from a human donor in a cohort sampled during active COVID-19. CDR3s include the opening cysteine and the closing phenylalanine or tryptophan. D genes are given only for firm matches. Clone sizes are given selectively: once, few, many, or a class where the clone is expanded.

>NA|NA|TRBJ1-2|TRBV30
TGTGCCTGGAGTGTACGACCTGCGGGGGGCTACACCTTC
CAWSVRPAGGYTF
>NA|TRBD2|TRBJ2-7|TRBV7-2
TGTGCCAGCACCCGGGGAGGGACCCCAGGGGAGCAGTACTTC
CASTRGGTPGEQYF
>NA|TRBD1|TRBJ2-7|TRBV18
TGTGCCAGCTCCCCGGGACAGGGAAGAGGCGAGCAGTACTTC
CASSPGQGRGEQYF
>NA|NA|TRBJ2-7|TRBV7-6
TGTGCCAGCAGCGCCGGACAGTCAGGGGAAAGATACGAGCAGTACTTC
CASSAGQSGERYEQYF
>NA|TRBD1|TRBJ1-1|TRBV9
TGTGCCAGCAGCCCCAGGACAGGGGGCAGTGAAGCTTTCTTT
CASSPRTGGSEAFF
>NA|NA|TRBJ2-2|TRBV7-3
TGTGCCAGCAGCTCGACAATGAACACCGGGGAGCTGTTTTTT
CASSSTMNTGELFF
>NA|TRBD1|TRBJ2-7|TRBV18
TGTGCCAGCTCAGGCGCGAGGACAGGGATATACGAGCAGTACTTC
CASSGARTGIYEQYF
>NA|TRBD1|TRBJ1-6|TRBV25-1
TGTGCCAGCAGTGGCCTAGACAGGGGAGGAAATTCACCCCTCCACTTT
CASSGLDRGGNSPLHF
>few|TRBD1|TRBJ1-2|TRBV14
TGTGCCAGCAGCCCCCGGACAGGGAAAGTGGCCTATGGCTACACCTTC
CASSPRTGKVAYGYTF
>NA|NA|TRBJ2-7|TRBV2
TGTGCCAGCAGTGTTCTCTCGAGGGAGCAGTACTTC
CASSVLSREQYF
>NA|NA|TRBJ2-2|TRBV4-1
TGCGCCAGCAGCCGAGGAAACGGCCCGCCGGGCACCGGGGAGCTGTTTTTT
CASSRGNGPPGTGELFF
>NA|NA|TRBJ1-5|TRBV6-2/TRBV6-3
TGTGCCAGCAGTTACTCTGGGCAGAACAGCAATCAGCCCCAGCATTTT
CASSYSGQNSNQPQHF
>NA|NA|TRBJ2-7|TRBV3-1/TRBV3-2
TGTGCCAGCAGCCACACAGGGGAGGCTTACGAGCAGTACTTC
CASSHTGEAYEQYF
>once|NA|TRBJ2-2|TRBV7-3
TGTGCCAGCAGCTCTGGGGGGAGAAGTAACACCGGGGAGCTGTTTTTT
CASSSGGRSNTGELFF
>NA|TRBD2|TRBJ2-1|TRBV28
TGTGCCAGCCTATCACGGGGACTAGTATACAATGAGCAGTTCTTC
CASLSRGLVYNEQFF
>NA|TRBD1|TRBJ2-7|TRBV5-5
TGTGCCAGCAGCTTGGCCTGGGGACAGGGGTACGAGCAGTACTTC
CASSLAWGQGYEQYF
>NA|NA|TRBJ2-5|TRBV7-2
TGTGCCAGCAGCTGGGGAGTCCAAGAGACCCAGTACTTC
CASSWGVQETQYF
>NA|NA|TRBJ2-5|TRBV27
TGTGCCAGCAGACTAAGGAGCTCCCGAGCCGGAGAGACCCAGTACTTC
CASRLRSSRAGETQYF
>many|NA|TRBJ2-1|TRBV27
TGTGCCAGCAGTTCCGACTTCCACAATGAGCAGTTCTTC
CASSSDFHNEQFF
>few|TRBD1|TRBJ1-2|TRBV5-6
TGTGCCAGCAGCTTTGCCGGGACAGGTGGCTACACCTTC
CASSFAGTGGYTF
>NA|TRBD2|TRBJ2-7|TRBV6-2/TRBV6-3
TGTGCCAGCAGCGTGACTAGCGGACCCTACGAGCAGTACTTC
CASSVTSGPYEQYF
>once|NA|TRBJ1-1|TRBV11-2
TGTGCCAGCAGCCTAGACAGGTTGGACACTGAAGCTTTCTTT
CASSLDRLDTEAFF
>NA|TRBD1|TRBJ1-3|TRBV7-9
TGTGCCAGCAGCTTAGTGTGGGACAGGGCGACTGGAAACACCATATATTTT
CASSLVWDRATGNTIYF
>once|TRBD1|TRBJ2-2|TRBV18
TGTGCCAGCTCCACAGGGGCGGTCGGGGAGCTGTTTTTT
CASSTGAVGELFF